The clone carrying this TCR beta chain has only a few counts. The antigen remains undetermined. These data belong to a study of siplizumab effects on memory and regulatory T cells. Regarding the study as a whole: There appeared to be greater diversity in naive T cells than in memory cells, and naive T cells seemed major contributors to the alloresponse.

CDR3 length: 12 amino acids. V lost 1 base, J lost 13 bases, and 11 bases lay in between. Germline V gene lookup returns CDR1 LNHDA and CDR2 SQIVND (reference sequence). Sequencing used immunoSEQ multiplex PCR; TCRdb keeps in-frame clones, though not all of them. The table has about 82,000 clones, about 87% seen once. Sample: Tregs sorted from blood. V usage is TRBV19 and J usage is TRBJ1-5, with D uncertain. The TCR originated in a human donor in good health. Here the CDR3 reads CASSIGRWGQHF. As DNA, the CDR3 is TGTGCCAGTAGTATAGGCAGGTGGGGACAGCATTTT.